Detailed here is one T cell receptor beta chain. Survey-level immunoSEQ sequencing profiled the TCR beta repertoire. The repertoire was sequenced with immunoSEQ multiplex PCR; TCRdb's copy has only in-frame clones and lacks some. The profile shows approximately 70,000 clones, just under 95% of them singletons. With 5 bases removed from V and 7 bases from J, the gap between germline ends came to 15 bases. Germline-derived CDR1 and CDR2 are MNHEY and SMNVEV (reference sequence). The CDR3 is 13 residues long. This clonotype was sampled from a man aged 40-50 years with rheumatoid arthritis. The specimen sequenced was PBMCs. The J gene is TRBJ2-7, the V gene TRBV27, with D possibly being TRBD2 (6 bases). CDR3 region: CASSRGRAGEQYF. CDR3 DNA sequence: TGTGCCAGCAGTCGCGGACGGGCGGGGGAGCAGTACTTC.